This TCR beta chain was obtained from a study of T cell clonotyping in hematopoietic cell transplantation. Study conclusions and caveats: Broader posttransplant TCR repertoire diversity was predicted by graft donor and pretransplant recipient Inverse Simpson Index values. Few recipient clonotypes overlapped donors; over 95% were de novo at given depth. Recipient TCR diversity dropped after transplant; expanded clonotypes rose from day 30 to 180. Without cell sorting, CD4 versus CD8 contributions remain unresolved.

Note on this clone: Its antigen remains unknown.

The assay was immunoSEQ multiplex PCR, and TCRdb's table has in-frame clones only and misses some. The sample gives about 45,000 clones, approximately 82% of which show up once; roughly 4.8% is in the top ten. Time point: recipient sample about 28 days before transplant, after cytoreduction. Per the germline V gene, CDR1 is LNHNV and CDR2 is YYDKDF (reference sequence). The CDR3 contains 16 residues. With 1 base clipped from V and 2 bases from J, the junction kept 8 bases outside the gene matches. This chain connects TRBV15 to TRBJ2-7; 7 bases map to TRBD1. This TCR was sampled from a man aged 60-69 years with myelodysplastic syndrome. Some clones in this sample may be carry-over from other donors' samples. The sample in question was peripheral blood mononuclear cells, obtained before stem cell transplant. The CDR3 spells CATSRGRQGDPYEQYF. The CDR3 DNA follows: TGTGCCACCAGCAGAGGGAGACAGGGAGACCCCTACGAGCAGTACTTC.